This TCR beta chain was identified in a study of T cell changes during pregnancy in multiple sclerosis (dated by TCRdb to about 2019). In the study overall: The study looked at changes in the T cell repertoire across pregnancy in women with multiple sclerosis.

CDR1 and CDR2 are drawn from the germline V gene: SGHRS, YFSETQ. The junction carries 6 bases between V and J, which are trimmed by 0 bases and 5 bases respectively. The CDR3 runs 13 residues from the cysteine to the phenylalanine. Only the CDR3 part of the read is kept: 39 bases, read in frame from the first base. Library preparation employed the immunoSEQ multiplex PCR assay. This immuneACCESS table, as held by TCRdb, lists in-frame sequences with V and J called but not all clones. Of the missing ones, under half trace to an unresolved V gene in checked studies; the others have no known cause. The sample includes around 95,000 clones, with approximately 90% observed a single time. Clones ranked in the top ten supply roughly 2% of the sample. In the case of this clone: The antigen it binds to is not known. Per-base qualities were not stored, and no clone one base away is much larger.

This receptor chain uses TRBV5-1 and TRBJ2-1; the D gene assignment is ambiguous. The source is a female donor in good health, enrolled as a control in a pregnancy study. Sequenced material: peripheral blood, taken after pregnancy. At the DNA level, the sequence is TGCGCCAGCAGCTTGGCGGCGGACAATGAGCAGTTCTTC. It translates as CASSLAADNEQFF.